This T cell receptor (beta chain) was sequenced for a study of blood T cell repertoires in COVID-19. About the research overall: PBMCs, B-cell-depleted T cells, or T cells were the source of the cDNA or gDNA that made up the material.

The protocol was immunoSEQ multiplex PCR, while the TCRdb copy is restricted to in-frame clones and leaves out a portion. The data show approximately 500,000 clones, roughly 89% seen once. Looked up from germline, CDR1 is SGHRS and CDR2 is YFSETQ. V gave up 0 bases and J gave up 3 bases; unmatched junction bases: 11. CDR3 size: 17 residues. The sequenced sample consisted of peripheral blood. The genes are TRBV5-1 and TRBJ1-2, with 7 bases fitting TRBD1. This clonotype was obtained from a man younger than 30 with COVID-19, enrolled during active disease. Written as DNA, the CDR3 is TGCGCCAGCAGCTTGGCCAGGGACAGCCAGCTTCACTATGGCTACACCTTC. It yields the protein CASSLARDSQLHYGYTF.